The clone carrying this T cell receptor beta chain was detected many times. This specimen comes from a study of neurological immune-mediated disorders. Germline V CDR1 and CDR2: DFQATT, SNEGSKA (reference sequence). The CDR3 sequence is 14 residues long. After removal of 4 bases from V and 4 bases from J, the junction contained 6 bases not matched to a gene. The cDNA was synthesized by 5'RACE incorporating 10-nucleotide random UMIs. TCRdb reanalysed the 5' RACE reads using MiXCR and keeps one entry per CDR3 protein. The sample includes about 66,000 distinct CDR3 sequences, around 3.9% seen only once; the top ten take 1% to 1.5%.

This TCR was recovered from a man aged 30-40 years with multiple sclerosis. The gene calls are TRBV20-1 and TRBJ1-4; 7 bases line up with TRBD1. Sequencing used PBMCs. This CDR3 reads CSATGGDSNEKLFF. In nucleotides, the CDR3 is TGCAGTGCTACGGGGGGGGACAGTAATGAAAAACTGTTTTTT.